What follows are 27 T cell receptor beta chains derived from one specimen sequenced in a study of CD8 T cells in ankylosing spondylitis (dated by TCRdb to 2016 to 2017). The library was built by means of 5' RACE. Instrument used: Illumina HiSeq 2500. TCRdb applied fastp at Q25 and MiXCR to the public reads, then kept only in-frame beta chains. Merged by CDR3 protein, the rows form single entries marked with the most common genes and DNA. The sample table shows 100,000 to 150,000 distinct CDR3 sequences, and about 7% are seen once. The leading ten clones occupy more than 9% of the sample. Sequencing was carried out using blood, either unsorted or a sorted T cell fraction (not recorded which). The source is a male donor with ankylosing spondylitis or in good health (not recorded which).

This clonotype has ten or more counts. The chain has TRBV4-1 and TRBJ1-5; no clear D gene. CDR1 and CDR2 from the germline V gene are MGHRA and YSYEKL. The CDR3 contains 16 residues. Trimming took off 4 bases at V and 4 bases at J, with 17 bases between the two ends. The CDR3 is CASSPLAAGPNQPQHF. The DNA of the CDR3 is TGCGCCAGCAGCCCTCTTGCTGCCGGGCCAAATCAGCCCCAGCATTTT.

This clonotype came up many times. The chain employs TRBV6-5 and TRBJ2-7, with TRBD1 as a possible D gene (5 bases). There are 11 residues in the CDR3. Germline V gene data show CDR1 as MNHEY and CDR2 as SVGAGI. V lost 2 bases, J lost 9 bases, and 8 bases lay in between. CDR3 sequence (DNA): TGTGCCAGCAGTTACGGGGCGGTGCAGTACTTC. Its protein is CASSYGAVQYF.

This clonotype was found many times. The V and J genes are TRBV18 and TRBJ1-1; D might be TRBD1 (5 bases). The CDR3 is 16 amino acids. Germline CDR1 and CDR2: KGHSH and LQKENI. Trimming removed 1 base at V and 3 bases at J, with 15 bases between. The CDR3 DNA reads TGTGCCAGCTCACCACTACCCACCAGGGTTCACACTGAAGCTTTCTTT. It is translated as CASSPLPTRVHTEAFF.

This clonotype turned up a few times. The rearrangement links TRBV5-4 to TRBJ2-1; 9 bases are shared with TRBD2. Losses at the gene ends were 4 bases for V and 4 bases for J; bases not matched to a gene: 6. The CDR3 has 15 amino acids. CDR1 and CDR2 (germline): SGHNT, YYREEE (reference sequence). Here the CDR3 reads CASSDQRGVYNEQFF. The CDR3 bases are TGTGCCAGCAGCGATCAGCGGGGGGTGTACAATGAGCAGTTCTTC.

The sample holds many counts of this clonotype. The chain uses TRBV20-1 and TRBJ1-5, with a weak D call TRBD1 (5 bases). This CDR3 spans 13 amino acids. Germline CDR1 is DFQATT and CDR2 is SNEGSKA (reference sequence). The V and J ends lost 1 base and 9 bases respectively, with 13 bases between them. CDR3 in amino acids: CSARGDLRGPQHF. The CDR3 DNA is TGCAGTGCTAGAGGGGACCTTCGGGGGCCCCAGCATTTT.

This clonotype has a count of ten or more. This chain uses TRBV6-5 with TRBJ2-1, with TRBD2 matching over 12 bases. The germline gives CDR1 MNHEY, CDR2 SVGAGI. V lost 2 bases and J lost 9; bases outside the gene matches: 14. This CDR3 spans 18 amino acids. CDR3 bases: TGTGCCAGCAGTTACCCCAGACTAGCGGGGGCCATAGGTGGTGAGCAGTTCTTC. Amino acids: CASSYPRLAGAIGGEQFF.

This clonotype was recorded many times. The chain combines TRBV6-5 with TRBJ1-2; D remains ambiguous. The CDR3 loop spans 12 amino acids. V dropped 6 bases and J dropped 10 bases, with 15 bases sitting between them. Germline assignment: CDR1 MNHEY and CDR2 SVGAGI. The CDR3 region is CASSRWAEDYTF. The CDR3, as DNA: TGTGCCAGCAGCCGATGGGCGGAGGACTACACCTTC.

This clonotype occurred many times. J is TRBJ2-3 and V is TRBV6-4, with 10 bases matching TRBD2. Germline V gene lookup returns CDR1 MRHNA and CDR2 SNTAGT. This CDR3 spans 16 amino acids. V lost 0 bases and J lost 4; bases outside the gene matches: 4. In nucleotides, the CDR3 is TGTGCCAGCAGTGACTCCAGCGGGGGGGCCGCAGATACGCAGTATTTT. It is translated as CASSDSSGGAADTQYF.

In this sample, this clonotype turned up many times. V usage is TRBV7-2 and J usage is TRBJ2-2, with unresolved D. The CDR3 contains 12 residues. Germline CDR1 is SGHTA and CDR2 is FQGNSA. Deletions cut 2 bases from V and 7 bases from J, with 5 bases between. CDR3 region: CASSLSNGELFF. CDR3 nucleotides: TGTGCCAGCAGCTTATCGAACGGGGAGCTGTTTTTT. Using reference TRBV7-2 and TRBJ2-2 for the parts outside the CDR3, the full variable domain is GAGVSQSPSNKVTEKGKDVELRCDPISGHTALYWYRQSLGQGLEFLIYFQGNSAPDKSGLPSDRFSAERTGGSVSTLTIQRTQQEDSAVYLCASSLSNGELFFGEGSRLTVL.

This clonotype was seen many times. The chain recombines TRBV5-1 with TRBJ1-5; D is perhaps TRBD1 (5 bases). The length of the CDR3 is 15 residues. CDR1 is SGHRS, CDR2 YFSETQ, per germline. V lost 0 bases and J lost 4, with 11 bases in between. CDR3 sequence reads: CASSLGGLGNQPQHF. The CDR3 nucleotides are TGCGCCAGCAGCTTGGGGGGGTTGGGGAATCAGCCCCAGCATTTT.

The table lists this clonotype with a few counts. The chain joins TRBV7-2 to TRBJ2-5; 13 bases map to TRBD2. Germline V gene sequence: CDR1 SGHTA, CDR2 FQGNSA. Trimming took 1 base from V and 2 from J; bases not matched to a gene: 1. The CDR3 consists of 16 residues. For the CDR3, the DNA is TGTGCCAGCAGCTTAGAACTAGCGGGAGGGCAAGAGACCCAGTACTTC. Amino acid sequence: CASSLELAGGQETQYF.

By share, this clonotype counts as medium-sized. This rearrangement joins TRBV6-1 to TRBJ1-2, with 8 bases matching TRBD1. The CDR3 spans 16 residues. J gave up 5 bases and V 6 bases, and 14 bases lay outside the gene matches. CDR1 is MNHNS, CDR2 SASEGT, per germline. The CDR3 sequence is CASSPQTGASSYGYTF. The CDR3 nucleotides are TGTGCCAGCAGCCCCCAGACAGGGGCGTCCAGTTATGGCTACACCTTC.

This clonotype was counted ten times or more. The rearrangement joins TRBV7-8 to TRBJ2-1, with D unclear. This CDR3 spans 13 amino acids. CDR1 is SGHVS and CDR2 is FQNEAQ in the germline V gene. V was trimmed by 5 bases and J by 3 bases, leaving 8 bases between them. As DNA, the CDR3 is TGTGCCAGCAGCCTCAGCCTCTACAATGAGCAGTTCTTC. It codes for CASSLSLYNEQFF. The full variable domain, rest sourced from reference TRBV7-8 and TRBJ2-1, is GAGVSQSPRYKVAKRGQDVALRCDPISGHVSLFWYQQALGQGPEFLTYFQNEAQLDKSGLPSDRFFAERPEGSVSTLKIQRTQQEDSAVYLCASSLSLYNEQFFGPGTRLTVL.

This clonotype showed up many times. CDR3 nucleotides: TGCAGTGCTAGAGACCTCGCGGGGGACCACTATGGCTACACCTTC. Its translation is CSARDLAGDHYGYTF. The genes are TRBV20-1 and TRBJ1-2; TRBD1 is a possible D gene (5 bases). Deletions cut 0 bases from V and 3 bases from J, with 14 bases between. Germline loops: CDR1 DFQATT, CDR2 SNEGSKA (reference sequence). CDR3 size: 15 residues.

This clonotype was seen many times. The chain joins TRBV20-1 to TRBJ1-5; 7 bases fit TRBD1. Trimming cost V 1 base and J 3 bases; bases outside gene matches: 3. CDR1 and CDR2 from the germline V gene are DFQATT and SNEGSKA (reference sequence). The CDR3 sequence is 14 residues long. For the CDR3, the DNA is TGCAGTGCTAGAGGGGACAGAATCAATCAGCCCCAGCATTTT. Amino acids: CSARGDRINQPQHF.

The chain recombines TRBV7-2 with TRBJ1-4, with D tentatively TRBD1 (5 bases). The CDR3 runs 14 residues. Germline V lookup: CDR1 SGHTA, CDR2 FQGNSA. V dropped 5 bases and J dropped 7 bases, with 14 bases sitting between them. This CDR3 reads CASSKGLQAEKLFF. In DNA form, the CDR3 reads TGTGCCAGCAGCAAGGGACTGCAGGCTGAAAAACTGTTTTTT.

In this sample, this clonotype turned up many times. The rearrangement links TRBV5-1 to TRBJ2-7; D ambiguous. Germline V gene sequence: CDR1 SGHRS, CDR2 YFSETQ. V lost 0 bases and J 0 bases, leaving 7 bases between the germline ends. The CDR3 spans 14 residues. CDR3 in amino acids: CASSLDSFSYEQYF. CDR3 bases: TGCGCCAGCAGCTTGGACAGCTTCTCCTACGAGCAGTACTTC.

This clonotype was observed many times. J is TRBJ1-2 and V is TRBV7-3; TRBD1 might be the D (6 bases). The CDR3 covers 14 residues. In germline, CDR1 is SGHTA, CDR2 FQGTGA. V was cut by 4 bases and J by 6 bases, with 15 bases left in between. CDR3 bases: TGTGCCAGCAGCTCAGGGCAGGGGAGCCATGGCTACACCTTC. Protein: CASSSGQGSHGYTF. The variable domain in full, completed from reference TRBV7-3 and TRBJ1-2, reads GAGVSQTPSNKVTEKGKYVELRCDPISGHTALYWYRQSLGQGPEFLIYFQGTGAADDSGLPNDRFFAVRPEGSVSTLKIQRTERGDSAVYLCASSSGQGSHGYTFGSGTRLTVV.

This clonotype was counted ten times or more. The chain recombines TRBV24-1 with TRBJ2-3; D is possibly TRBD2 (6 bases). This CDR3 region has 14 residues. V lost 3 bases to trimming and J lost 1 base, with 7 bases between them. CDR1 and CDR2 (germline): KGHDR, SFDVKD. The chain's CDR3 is CATSDPGGTDTQYF. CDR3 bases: TGTGCCACCAGTGATCCGGGGGGCACAGATACGCAGTATTTT.

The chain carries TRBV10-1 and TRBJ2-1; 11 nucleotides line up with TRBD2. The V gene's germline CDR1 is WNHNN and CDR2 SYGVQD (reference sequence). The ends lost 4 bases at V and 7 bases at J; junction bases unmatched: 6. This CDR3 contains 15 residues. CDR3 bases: TGCGCCAGCAGTGCAACTAGCGGGAGAATAAATGAGCAGTTCTTC. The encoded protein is CASSATSGRINEQFF.

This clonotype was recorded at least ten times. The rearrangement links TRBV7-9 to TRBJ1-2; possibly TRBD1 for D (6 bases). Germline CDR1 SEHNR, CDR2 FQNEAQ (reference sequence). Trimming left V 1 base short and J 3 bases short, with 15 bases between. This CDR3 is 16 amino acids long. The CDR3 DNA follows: TGTGCCAGCAGCTTAGTGTTGGCCAGGGGTGACTATGGCTACACCTTC. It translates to CASSLVLARGDYGYTF.

As DNA, the CDR3 is TGCGCCAGCAGCACGGACGAGGACATTAGGGATATCAATCAGCCCCAGCATTTT. Translation: CASSTDEDIRDINQPQHF. The chain joins TRBV23-1 to TRBJ1-5, with D possibly matching TRBD1 (5 bases). TRBV23-1 is an ORF; its function is uncertain. This CDR3 has 18 amino acids. V lost 6 bases to trimming and J lost 3 bases, with 24 bases between them.

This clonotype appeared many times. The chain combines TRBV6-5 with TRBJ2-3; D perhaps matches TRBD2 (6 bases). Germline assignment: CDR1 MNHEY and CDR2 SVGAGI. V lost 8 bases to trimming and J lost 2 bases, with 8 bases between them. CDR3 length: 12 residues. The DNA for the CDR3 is TGTGCCAGCCGGACTAACACAGATACGCAGTATTTT. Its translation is CASRTNTDTQYF.

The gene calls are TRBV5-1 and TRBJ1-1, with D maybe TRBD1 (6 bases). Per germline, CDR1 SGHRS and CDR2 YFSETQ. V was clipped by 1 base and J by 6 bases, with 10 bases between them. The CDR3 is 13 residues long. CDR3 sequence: CASSLWGGAEAFF. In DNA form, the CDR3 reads TGCGCCAGCAGCTTGTGGGGGGGCGCTGAAGCTTTCTTT.

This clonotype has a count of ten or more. CDR3 nucleotides: TGCGCCAGCAGCCGAAGACTAGCGGGGGTGGTCACCGGGGAGCTGTTTTTT. Encoded protein: CASSRRLAGVVTGELFF. The rearrangement uses TRBV4-1 and TRBJ2-2; 12 bases are a match to TRBD2. The J segment lost 4 bases and the V segment lost 4 bases, leaving 7 bases of the junction unmatched. The CDR3 sequence is 17 residues long. The germline V gene encodes CDR1 MGHRA and CDR2 YSYEKL.

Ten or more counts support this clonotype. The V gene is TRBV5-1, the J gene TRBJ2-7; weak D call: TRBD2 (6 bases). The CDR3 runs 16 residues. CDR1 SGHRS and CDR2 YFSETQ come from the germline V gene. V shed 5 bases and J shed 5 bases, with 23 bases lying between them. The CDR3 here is CASSPGAVAASDEQYF. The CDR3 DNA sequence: TGCGCCAGCAGTCCTGGAGCGGTAGCGGCTTCGGACGAGCAGTACTTC.

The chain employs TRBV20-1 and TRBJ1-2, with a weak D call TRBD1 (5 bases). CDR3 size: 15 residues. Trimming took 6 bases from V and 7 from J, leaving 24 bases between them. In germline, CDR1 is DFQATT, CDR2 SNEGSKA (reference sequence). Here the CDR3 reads CSAWDAAPGDGGYTF. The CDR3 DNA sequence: TGCAGTGCCTGGGACGCGGCTCCGGGGGATGGTGGCTACACCTTC.